The 27 T cell receptor beta chains below all came from one sample that was sequenced in a study of vaccination effects on CD4 cells after COVID-19. Using immunoSEQ multiplex PCR, the repertoire was profiled, and TCRdb retains in-frame clones only, with some absent. This sample has about 45,000 clones; roughly 70% occur once, and the top ten carry around 6.3%. Following culture for roughly 10 days, CD4+ T cells were isolated. Either the BNT162b2 or mRNA-1273 vaccine was given to participants in two doses. These receptors' antigens are unknown. The source material was CD4+ T cells from PBMCs cultured without peptide, sampled after COVID-19 vaccination. Every receptor here comes from a human donor who received a COVID-19 vaccine.

The V and J genes are TRBV6-5 and TRBJ1-2; TRBD1 is a possible D gene (6 bases). V lost 2 bases and J lost 6, with 13 bases in between. Looked up from germline, CDR1 is MNHEY and CDR2 is SVGAGI. There are 14 residues in the CDR3. The CDR3 nucleotides read TGTGCCAGCAGTTACGGGGGCCCCTGGGATGGCTACACCTTC. Amino acid sequence: CASSYGGPWDGYTF.

The chain uses TRBV4-1 and TRBJ2-7; D is possibly TRBD2 (6 bases). Trimming stripped 1 base from V and 0 bases from J, with 13 bases between. CDR1 and CDR2 (germline): MGHRA, YSYEKL. The CDR3 is 16 amino acids. The CDR3 nucleotides read TGCGCCAGCAGCCAAGGGCCGGGACTCCCCTCCTACGAGCAGTACTTC. Translating gives CASSQGPGLPSYEQYF.

This clone was recorded once. The chain uses TRBV28 and TRBJ2-7; 9 bases line up with TRBD1. V shed 4 bases, J shed 5 bases, and the junction held 9 bases outside the gene matches. Germline V gene sequence: CDR1 MDHEN, CDR2 SYDVKM. The CDR3 extends over 15 amino acids. The CDR3 coding sequence is TGTGCCAGCAGTTCCCCCGGGACAGGGTCCCACGAGCAGTACTTC. It codes for CASSSPGTGSHEQYF.

This chain joins TRBV10-3 and TRBJ1-1; D may be TRBD1 (5 bases). Germline V gene sequence: CDR1 ENHRY, CDR2 SYGVKD. The CDR3 spans 12 residues. Between the trimmed V and J ends, which lost 5 bases and 7 bases, there was a span of 11 bases. CDR3 region: CAISFGGDEAFF. The CDR3, as DNA: TGTGCCATCAGTTTTGGGGGGGATGAAGCTTTCTTT.

This chain uses TRBV6-6 with TRBJ1-2; D perhaps matches TRBD1 (5 bases). Germline-derived CDR1 and CDR2 are MNHNY and SVGAGI (reference sequence). The V gene lost 6 bases and the J gene lost 8 bases, with 7 bases spanning the gap. The CDR3 loop spans 10 amino acids. The CDR3 coding sequence is TGTGCCAGCAGGGGGGAAGGCTACACCTTC. It encodes CASRGEGYTF.

This clone showed up just a few times. CDR3 region: CATTAPNQPQHF. CDR3 nucleotides: TGTGCCACTACCGCCCCCAATCAGCCCCAGCATTTT. The chain uses TRBV19 and TRBJ1-5; no clear D. Trimming took 10 bases from V and 3 from J, leaving 10 bases between them. This CDR3 has 12 residues. Germline V CDR1 and CDR2: LNHDA, SQIVND (reference sequence). The full variable domain, rest sourced from reference TRBV19 and TRBJ1-5, is DGGITQSPKYLFRKEGQNVTLSCEQNLNHDAMYWYRQDPGQGLRLIYYSQIVNDFQKGDIAEGYSVSREKKESFPLTVTSAQKNPTAFYLCATTAPNQPQHFGDGTRLSIL.

The chain couples TRBV13 to TRBJ2-2, with a possible D match to TRBD2 (6 bases). Looked up from germline, CDR1 is PRHDT and CDR2 is FYEKMQ (reference sequence). The CDR3 covers 13 residues. V shed 3 bases and J shed 6 bases, with 8 bases lying between them. The CDR3 region is CASSLGGAGELFF. CDR3 coding DNA: TGTGCCAGCAGCTTGGGAGGCGCCGGGGAGCTGTTTTTT.

V and J are TRBV2 and TRBJ1-2, with a possible D match to TRBD1 (5 bases). V lost 0 bases and J lost 4, with 12 bases in between. This CDR3 has 15 residues. Germline CDR1 reads SNHLY; CDR2 reads FYNNEI. CDR3 amino acids: CASSEAQRQSYGYTF. The CDR3 bases are TGTGCCAGCAGTGAAGCGCAGAGACAGAGCTATGGCTACACCTTC.

V is TRBV12-2 and J is TRBJ2-2; the table's D call of TRBD1 was not tested on the DNA. TRBV12-2 is a listed pseudogene. The CDR3 runs to 14 residues. The CDR3 DNA is TGTGCAAGTCGCTTAGCTACAGGGCCCGGGGAGCTGTTTTTT. It yields the protein CASRLATGPGELFF.

This chain connects TRBV13 to TRBJ2-7; unclear D gene. The CDR3 loop spans 16 amino acids. The germline V gene has CDR1 PRHDT and CDR2 FYEKMQ (reference sequence). V was trimmed by 4 bases and J by 6 bases, leaving 22 bases between them. The CDR3 protein is CASSSHRDQLRIEQYF. The CDR3 nucleotides read TGTGCCAGCAGCTCACACCGCGACCAACTACGAATCGAGCAGTACTTC.

This sequence joins TRBV5-4 and TRBJ2-3, with 8 bases lining up with TRBD1. CDR1 is SGHNT, CDR2 YYREEE, per germline (reference sequence). This CDR3 spans 16 amino acids. V was clipped by 4 bases and J by 1 base; unmatched bases: 8. The CDR3 here is CASSANRGVGTDTQYF. The DNA of the CDR3 is TGTGCCAGCAGCGCAAACAGGGGGGTCGGCACAGATACGCAGTATTTT.

V gene TRBV3-1 (or the pseudogene TRBV3-2) combines with J gene TRBJ1-4; D possibly corresponds to TRBD1 (5 bases). Trimming removed 0 bases from V and 7 bases from J, with 15 bases in between. This CDR3 spans 16 amino acids. Germline values: CDR1 LGHDT, CDR2 YNNKEL (reference sequence). CDR3 sequence (DNA): TGTGCCAGCAGCCAAGACGTCGGCAGGGTCTCTGAAAAACTGTTTTTT. It encodes CASSQDVGRVSEKLFF.

The rearrangement uses TRBV1 and TRBJ2-2; TRBD2, the D gene given by the table, was not confirmed from the DNA. TRBV1 is a documented pseudogene. This CDR3 spans 16 amino acids. Here the CDR3 DNA reads TGCACCAGCAGCCCTCGGACTAGCGTGAACACCGGGGAGCTGTTTTTT. The encoded protein is CTSSPRTSVNTGELFF.

This clone was seen more than once but under ten times. The chain has TRBV6-4 and TRBJ1-2; 8 bases are shared with TRBD1. Unmatched junction bases numbered 11, after V lost 2 bases and J lost 6 bases. This CDR3 spans 16 amino acids. Germline CDR1 is MRHNA and CDR2 is SNTAGT. In DNA, the CDR3 is TGTGCCAGCAGTGACCGGACGCGGACAGGGAGGAATGGCTACACCTTC. This encodes CASSDRTRTGRNGYTF.

This sequence joins TRBV19 and TRBJ2-7; 8 nucleotides line up with TRBD2. This CDR3 has 15 amino acids. V lost 5 bases to trimming and J lost 2 bases; unmatched junction nucleotides: 8. The germline CDR1 and CDR2 sequences are LNHDA and SQIVND (reference sequence). CDR3 sequence (DNA): TGTGCCAGTAGTTTGGGACTAGTGGGGCCCTACGAGCAGTACTTC. It is translated as CASSLGLVGPYEQYF.

This sequence joins TRBV5-4 and TRBJ2-7, with D possibly matching TRBD1 (6 bases). This CDR3 comprises 12 residues. Germline-derived CDR1 and CDR2 are SGHNT and YYREEE (reference sequence). V lost 3 bases and J lost 8, with 12 bases in between. The chain's CDR3 is CASSYDRNQQYF. The DNA for the CDR3 is TGTGCCAGCAGCTACGACAGGAACCAGCAGTACTTC.

J is TRBJ1-2 and V is TRBV18; the match to TRBD1 covers 7 bases. The ends lost 6 bases at V and 4 bases at J; junction bases unmatched: 8. The germline V gene encodes CDR1 KGHSH and CDR2 LQKENI. The CDR3 loop spans 14 amino acids. The CDR3 spells CASSRQGGGYGYTF. In nucleotides, the CDR3 is TGTGCCAGCTCTCGACAGGGAGGGGGCTATGGCTACACCTTC.

V and J are TRBV10-1 and TRBJ2-3; D may be TRBD2 (5 bases). Germline lookup yields CDR1 WNHNN and CDR2 SYGVQD (reference sequence). V was pared by 7 bases and J by 4 bases, with 18 bases between. CDR3 size: 15 residues. CDR3 protein: CASKPGGPGSDTQYF. In DNA form, the CDR3 reads TGCGCCAGCAAGCCGGGTGGCCCGGGGTCAGATACGCAGTATTTT.

The CDR3 reads CASSALQASTDTQYF. CDR3 DNA: TGCGCCAGCAGTGCGCTACAAGCTAGCACAGATACGCAGTATTTT. This chain uses TRBV10-2 with TRBJ2-3, with D hard to call. In germline, CDR1 is WSHSY, CDR2 SAAADI. Deletions cut 4 bases from V and 0 bases from J, with 11 bases between. The CDR3 covers 15 residues.

This chain links TRBV19 with TRBJ1-1; TRBD1 agrees at 9 bases. V gave up 6 bases and J gave up 0 bases; unmatched junction bases: 14. CDR1 is LNHDA and CDR2 is SQIVND in the germline V gene (reference sequence). CDR3 size: 18 residues. The chain's CDR3 is CASRTGTGFGYMNTEAFF. CDR3 nucleotides: TGTGCCAGTAGAACCGGGACAGGGTTTGGTTACATGAACACTGAAGCTTTCTTT.

In this sample, this clone turned up a few times. V and J are TRBV6-4 and TRBJ2-1, with D unclear. Between the trimmed V and J ends, which lost 0 bases and 6 bases, there was a span of 9 bases. CDR1 and CDR2 (germline): MRHNA, SNTAGT. This CDR3 comprises 14 residues. DNA for the CDR3: TGTGCCAGCAGTGACTCGAGGCGATCCAATGAGCAGTTCTTC. Its protein product is CASSDSRRSNEQFF.

This clone showed up just a few times. The chain joins TRBV18 to TRBJ1-1; possibly TRBD1 for D (6 bases). Trimming took off 5 bases at V and 1 base at J, with 8 bases between the two ends. The CDR3 is made up of 13 amino acids. Germline assignment: CDR1 KGHSH and CDR2 LQKENI. The CDR3 loop reads CASSTQGNTEAFF. DNA for the CDR3: TGTGCCAGCTCAACACAGGGGAACACTGAAGCTTTCTTT.

This clone was observed a single time. The rearrangement uses TRBV19 and TRBJ1-5; perhaps TRBD1 as D (5 bases). The CDR3 extends over 14 amino acids. Germline lookup yields CDR1 LNHDA and CDR2 SQIVND (reference sequence). V gave up 5 bases and J gave up 2 bases, with 10 bases separating them. CDR3 sequence: CASSSPTGNQPQHF. CDR3 in DNA: TGTGCCAGTAGTTCCCCGACAGGCAATCAGCCCCAGCATTTT.

V and J are TRBV14 and TRBJ1-5, with a possible D match to TRBD1 (5 bases). Looked up from germline, CDR1 is SGHDN and CDR2 is FVKESK. This CDR3 is built from 16 residues. V dropped 0 bases and J dropped 1 base, with 10 bases sitting between them. The CDR3 DNA reads as TGTGCCAGCAGCCAAGAGGGGGATCAAAGCAATCAGCCCCAGCATTTT. Residues: CASSQEGDQSNQPQHF.

The chain links TRBV20-1 to TRBJ2-1; D is unresolved. The CDR3 extends over 16 amino acids. The germline gives CDR1 DFQATT, CDR2 SNEGSKA (reference sequence). V lost 3 bases to trimming and J lost 0 bases, with 15 bases between them. Written as DNA, the CDR3 is TGCAGTGCTAGTCACTTTGGGCGAAGCTCCTACAATGAGCAGTTCTTC. This gives the protein CSASHFGRSSYNEQFF.

The V gene is TRBV5-4, the J gene TRBJ1-1; D is perhaps TRBD1 (6 bases). CDR3 size: 16 residues. Germline V CDR1 and CDR2: SGHNT, YYREEE (reference sequence). V dropped 0 bases and J dropped 3 bases, with 15 bases sitting between them. CDR3 sequence reads: CASSLGDIPGDTEAFF. In DNA, the CDR3 is TGTGCCAGCAGCTTGGGGGACATCCCCGGAGACACTGAAGCTTTCTTT.

The chain joins TRBV6-5 to TRBJ2-5, with 9 bases fitting TRBD1. The CDR3 runs to 14 residues. Trimming at V came to 6 bases and at J to 5 bases, leaving 7 bases not matched to a gene. The germline CDR1 and CDR2 sequences are MNHEY and SVGAGI. The CDR3 loop reads CASSRQGVGETQYF. The CDR3 DNA follows: TGTGCCAGCAGCCGACAGGGGGTAGGGGAGACCCAGTACTTC.